Following are 19 T cell receptor beta chains from one sample sequenced in a study of shared clonotypes between healthy human individuals. Naive CD8 cells comprised CD45RO-negative, CCR7-positively selected cells, excluding terminally differentiated effector memory CD45RA+ cells. The table came from immunoSEQ multiplex PCR; TCRdb's copy has only in-frame clones and leaves some out. Here the sample spans more than 2 million clones, about 94% being singletons. What was sequenced was naive CD8+ T cells sorted from blood. The source is a young man in good health.

The chain joins TRBV4-1 to TRBJ2-2; D is unclear. Germline V gene data show CDR1 as MGHRA and CDR2 as YSYEKL. V was cut by 3 bases and J by 5 bases, with 13 bases left in between. This CDR3 is 15 amino acids long. CDR3: CASSHIRSRTGELFF. DNA of the CDR3: TGCGCCAGCAGCCACATTAGGTCCAGAACCGGGGAGCTGTTTTTT.

The chain is built from TRBV5-1 and TRBJ2-7; D unresolved. The ends were cut back, 0 bases at V and 5 bases at J, with 6 bases in the middle. Germline CDR1 reads SGHRS; CDR2 reads YFSETQ. The CDR3 consists of 12 residues. CDR3 region: CASSLAQNEQYF. The CDR3 DNA is TGCGCCAGCAGCTTGGCCCAGAACGAGCAGTACTTC.

Here the CDR3 reads CASDRGSGTDTQYF. In nucleotides, the CDR3 is TGTGCCAGCGACAGGGGTAGTGGCACAGATACGCAGTATTTT. The rearrangement joins TRBV9 to TRBJ2-3; TRBD1 matches at 8 bases. This CDR3 comprises 14 residues. V shed 7 bases and J 1 base; nucleotides not matched to a gene: 5. Germline CDR1 SGDLS, CDR2 YYNGEE.

The chain recombines TRBV9 with TRBJ2-1; a possible D gene is TRBD1 (7 bases). The germline V gene encodes CDR1 SGDLS and CDR2 YYNGEE. V lost 3 bases to trimming and J lost 7 bases, with 17 bases between them. The CDR3 is made up of 15 amino acids. In DNA, the CDR3 is TGTGCCAGCAGCGCAGGGGGGCACGGTGGGAATGAGCAGTTCTTC. It is translated as CASSAGGHGGNEQFF.

CDR3 nucleotide sequence: TGTGCCAGCAGTGAGGAGCAGGCTAACAATGAAAAACTGTTTTTT. Translating it yields CASSEEQANNEKLFF. The genes are TRBV6-1 and TRBJ1-4; D gene unclear. V was cut by 3 bases and J by 5 bases, with 13 bases left in between. The CDR3 is 15 residues long. Per germline, CDR1 MNHNS and CDR2 SASEGT.

The chain employs TRBV6-1 and TRBJ2-5; TRBD2 aligns across 11 bases. Germline values: CDR1 MNHNS, CDR2 SASEGT. The CDR3 is 15 amino acids. Trimming at V came to 1 base and at J to 5 bases, leaving 3 bases not matched to a gene. CDR3 DNA sequence: TGTGCCAGCAGTGAAGGGACTAGCGGGCTGGAGACCCAGTACTTC. Translated: CASSEGTSGLETQYF.

In this sample, this clone turned up once. The rearrangement joins TRBV27 to TRBJ1-2, with D perhaps TRBD1 (5 bases). Germline CDR1 MNHEY, CDR2 SMNVEV (reference sequence). V dropped 6 bases and J dropped 4 bases, with 12 bases sitting between them. The length of the CDR3 is 13 residues. In DNA form, the CDR3 reads TGTGCCAGCAGCGTAGGGGCGGGCTATGGCTACACCTTC. Translated, it gives CASSVGAGYGYTF.

Only one count was recorded for this clone. V is TRBV27 and J is TRBJ1-2; D unresolved. CDR3 length: 15 amino acids. Per the germline V gene, CDR1 is MNHEY and CDR2 is SMNVEV (reference sequence). Trimming took 0 bases from V and 4 from J, leaving 12 bases between them. The CDR3 spells CASSLSGAEAYGYTF. The CDR3 nucleotides read TGTGCCAGCAGTTTATCAGGTGCGGAAGCCTATGGCTACACCTTC.

The chain is built from TRBV13 and TRBJ2-7, with 7 bases lining up with TRBD1. V lost 1 base, J lost 10 bases, and 10 bases stayed unmatched. Germline CDR1 PRHDT, CDR2 FYEKMQ (reference sequence). CDR3 size: 14 residues. The CDR3 region has the DNA TGTGCCAGCAGCTTAGAAGGTCACCGGGACAGACAGTACTTC. Protein: CASSLEGHRDRQYF. The variable domain in full, completed from reference TRBV13 and TRBJ2-7, reads AAGVIQSPRHLIKEKRETATLKCYPIPRHDTVYWYQQGPGQDPQFLISFYEKMQSDKGSIPDRFSAQQFSDYHSELNMSSLELGDSALYFCASSLEGHRDRQYFGPGTRLTVT.

The chain combines TRBV7-9 with TRBJ2-7; 7 bases agree with TRBD1. V gave up 3 bases and J gave up 1 base; unmatched junction bases: 12. Germline V gives CDR1 SEHNR, CDR2 FQNEAQ (reference sequence). The length of the CDR3 is 17 residues. The CDR3 DNA is TGTGCCAGCAGCTTCCCACAACAGGGGCCGCTGTCCTACGAGCAGTACTTC. Translating it yields CASSFPQQGPLSYEQYF. Variable domain in full (rest from reference TRBV7-9 and TRBJ2-7): DTGVSQNPRHKITKRGQNVTFRCDPISEHNRLYWYRQTLGQGPEFLTYFQNEAQLEKSRLLSDRFSAERPKGSFSTLEIQRTEQGDSAMYLCASSFPQQGPLSYEQYFGPGTRLTVT.

The chain recombines TRBV28 with TRBJ1-1; TRBD1 matches 7 bases. V shed 8 bases, J shed 6 bases, and the junction held 15 bases outside the gene matches. In germline, CDR1 is MDHEN, CDR2 SYDVKM. The CDR3 sequence is 15 residues long. CDR3 protein: CASLLSIYGTAEAFF. CDR3 in DNA: TGTGCCAGCCTCCTCTCTATTTATGGGACAGCTGAAGCTTTCTTT.

On this clone: At the DNA level, this CDR3 is encoded by other sequences in the same sample as well. This chain links TRBV4-2 with TRBJ2-7, with no clear D. V was shortened by 1 base and J by 4 bases, with 8 bases between the two germline ends. The germline CDR1 and CDR2 sequences are LGHNA and YNFKEQ. The CDR3 sequence is 13 residues long. The CDR3 loop is CASSQGLGYEQYF. CDR3 bases: TGTGCCAGCAGCCAAGGGCTTGGATACGAGCAGTACTTC.

V and J are TRBV7-9 and TRBJ1-4; D gene uncertain. Deletions cut 6 bases from V and 0 bases from J, with 11 bases between. This CDR3 has 15 residues. Germline CDR1 SEHNR, CDR2 FQNEAQ (reference sequence). The CDR3 region has the DNA TGTGCCAGCAGGCCGAACGAGGCAACTAATGAAAAACTGTTTTTT. It translates to CASRPNEATNEKLFF. Full variable domain (missing parts from reference TRBV7-9 and TRBJ1-4): DTGVSQNPRHKITKRGQNVTFRCDPISEHNRLYWYRQTLGQGPEFLTYFQNEAQLEKSRLLSDRFSAERPKGSFSTLEIQRTEQGDSAMYLCASRPNEATNEKLFFGSGTQLSVL.

This clone appeared once. The CDR3 region is CASSLEGQGRETQYF. Written as DNA, the CDR3 is TGTGCCAGCAGCTTGGAGGGACAGGGCCGGGAGACCCAGTACTTC. The chain carries TRBV7-2 and TRBJ2-5, with TRBD1 matching 9 bases. The CDR3 loop spans 15 amino acids. Germline V CDR1 and CDR2: SGHTA, FQGNSA. J lost 5 bases, V lost 3 bases, and 7 bases had no gene match.

This clone appeared once. Other DNA variants within this sample encode the same CDR3. The chain links TRBV5-4 to TRBJ2-7, with 7 bases lining up with TRBD1. V dropped 2 bases and J dropped 3; count of bases not matched to a gene: 2. The CDR3 runs 13 residues. Germline CDR1 and CDR2: SGHNT and YYREEE (reference sequence). The CDR3 protein is CASSFRGSYEQYF. Here the CDR3 DNA reads TGTGCCAGCAGCTTCAGGGGGAGCTACGAGCAGTACTTC.

This clone showed up just once. Distinct nucleotide sequences in the sample also encode this CDR3. The chain uses TRBV7-9 and TRBJ1-1; 8 positions match TRBD1. The CDR3 is made up of 14 amino acids. Per the germline V gene, CDR1 is SEHNR and CDR2 is FQNEAQ (reference sequence). With 0 bases clipped from V and 4 bases from J, the junction kept 1 base outside the gene matches. Written as DNA, the CDR3 is TGTGCCAGCAGCTTAGCCCAGGGGGCCACTGAAGCTTTCTTT. As protein: CASSLAQGATEAFF.

On this clone itself: The same CDR3 also results from other DNA sequences found in this sample. In DNA, the CDR3 is TGTGCCAGCAGTGAAGGGACTAGCGGGCTCTACGAGCAGTACTTC. Translated: CASSEGTSGLYEQYF. This chain connects TRBV6-1 to TRBJ2-7, with 11 bases identical to TRBD2. CDR1 and CDR2 (germline): MNHNS, SASEGT. The V gene end was trimmed by 1 base and the J gene end by 3 bases; junction bases not matched to a gene: 2. There are 15 residues in the CDR3.

Note on this clone: This sample also contains other DNA sequences that code for the same CDR3. This chain connects TRBV6-5 to TRBJ2-5, with 8 bases matching TRBD1. Per the germline V gene, CDR1 is MNHEY and CDR2 is SVGAGI. The CDR3 has 13 amino acids. Germline trimming cut 5 bases from V and 5 bases from J; bases unmatched to any gene: 4. Here the CDR3 DNA reads TGTGCCAGCAGTCCGGACAGGGAGGAGACCCAGTACTTC. Its translation is CASSPDREETQYF.

V usage is TRBV2 and J usage is TRBJ2-7, with 9 bases fitting TRBD2. J gave up 0 bases and V 4 bases, and 13 bases lay outside the gene matches. The length of the CDR3 is 18 residues. Germline CDR1 reads SNHLY; CDR2 reads FYNNEI. As DNA, the CDR3 is TGTGCCAGCAGTGGAATCGGTAGCGGGGGATCAATCTCCTACGAGCAGTACTTC. It translates to CASSGIGSGGSISYEQYF.